One and the same sample provided the 24 T cell receptor beta chains below, sequenced in a study of blood T cell repertoires in COVID-19. Some clones are missing from TCRdb's copy, which holds only in-frame ones; the method was immunoSEQ multiplex PCR. The sample has about 84,000 clones; around 79% are singletons. Sequenced sample: peripheral blood. The receptor set was obtained from a man aged 45 to 65 with active or convalescent COVID-19.

The V and J genes are TRBV2 and TRBJ2-5; 12 positions match TRBD2. The CDR3 consists of 15 residues. The V segment lost 5 bases and the J segment 5 bases; nucleotides outside the gene matches: 6. Looked up from germline, CDR1 is SNHLY and CDR2 is FYNNEI. The CDR3: CASSRTSGARETQYF. The CDR3 bases are TGTGCCAGCAGTCGGACTAGCGGGGCCCGGGAGACCCAGTACTTC.

This rearrangement joins TRBV13 to TRBJ1-5, with D unresolved. V shed 3 bases and J shed 5 bases, with 11 bases lying between them. The CDR3 runs to 14 residues. Germline CDR1 is PRHDT and CDR2 is FYEKMQ (reference sequence). CDR3 sequence (DNA): TGTGCCAGCAGCTTGGGAGGGTGGGATCAGCCCCAGCATTTT. Its translation is CASSLGGWDQPQHF. Combining the CDR3 with reference TRBV13 and TRBJ1-5 gives the whole variable domain AAGVIQSPRHLIKEKRETATLKCYPIPRHDTVYWYQQGPGQDPQFLISFYEKMQSDKGSIPDRFSAQQFSDYHSELNMSSLELGDSALYFCASSLGGWDQPQHFGDGTRLSIL.

V gene TRBV14 combines with J gene TRBJ1-5; possible D gene TRBD1, 5 bases. V was pared by 1 base and J by 6 bases, with 7 bases between. This CDR3 is 13 amino acids long. Looked up from germline, CDR1 is SGHDN and CDR2 is FVKESK. The DNA of the CDR3 is TGTGCCAGCAGCCAAGGGGGCCGTCAGCCCCAGCATTTT. The encoded protein is CASSQGGRQPQHF. The whole variable domain, remainder taken from reference TRBV14 and TRBJ1-5, is EAGVTQFPSHSVIEKGQTVTLRCDPISGHDNLYWYRRVMGKEIKFLLHFVKESKQDESGMPNNRFLAERTGGTYSTLKVQPAELEDSGVYFCASSQGGRQPQHFGDGTRLSIL.

The chain combines TRBV4-1 with TRBJ2-3, with 7 nucleotides matching TRBD2. Germline V CDR1 and CDR2: MGHRA, YSYEKL. CDR3 length: 18 residues. The V segment lost 2 bases and the J segment 2 bases; nucleotides outside the gene matches: 13. The CDR3 sequence: CASSQPRGSGLHTDTQYF. In nucleotides, the CDR3 is TGCGCCAGCAGCCAACCAAGGGGTAGCGGGCTCCACACAGATACGCAGTATTTT.

The chain has TRBV6-5 and TRBJ2-7; D possibly corresponds to TRBD1 (5 bases). This CDR3 is built from 13 residues. Germline V gives CDR1 MNHEY, CDR2 SVGAGI. Trimming pared 5 bases from V and 3 bases from J, leaving 11 bases between. The DNA of the CDR3 is TGTGCCAGCAGTAGACTGGGGCGCTACGAGCAGTACTTC. This translates into CASSRLGRYEQYF.

In nucleotides, the CDR3 is TGTGCCAGCAGTAGGGAGGGAGGTCAGCCCCAGCATTTT. Translation gives CASSREGGQPQHF. V usage is TRBV27 and J usage is TRBJ1-5; no clear D gene. V was pared by 5 bases and J by 6 bases, with 11 bases between. This CDR3 has 13 amino acids. In germline, CDR1 is MNHEY, CDR2 SMNVEV (reference sequence).

The chain recombines TRBV14 with TRBJ2-3, with 8 bases that match TRBD1. V gave up 4 bases and J gave up 2 bases; unmatched junction bases: 5. Per germline, CDR1 SGHDN and CDR2 FVKESK. This CDR3 comprises 15 residues. CDR3 DNA: TGTGCCAGCAGCCCTGGACAGGGCCCCACAGATACGCAGTATTTT. Residues: CASSPGQGPTDTQYF.

This clone showed up just once. V is TRBV25-1 and J is TRBJ1-1; D remains unclear. The germline V gene has CDR1 MGHDK and CDR2 SYGVNS. The V end lost 1 base, the J end lost 7 bases, and 7 bases lay between the germline ends. This CDR3 spans 12 amino acids. The CDR3 protein is CASSEWGVEAFF. The CDR3 coding sequence is TGTGCCAGCAGTGAATGGGGAGTTGAAGCTTTCTTT.

Turning to this clone: Mismatch with germline at one junction end may stem from a read error. The rearrangement joins TRBV3-1 (or the pseudogene TRBV3-2) to TRBJ1-6; 8 bases map to TRBD1. The CDR3 consists of 18 residues. Per germline, CDR1 LGHDT and CDR2 YNNKEL (reference sequence). CDR3 in amino acids: CASRQGQGYSPYNSPLHF. As DNA, the CDR3 is TGTGCCAGCAGACAAGGACAGGGCTATTCTCCCTATAATTCACCCCTCCACTTT.

The rearrangement uses TRBV19 and TRBJ2-5, with 15 bases that match TRBD2. This CDR3 is built from 16 residues. J was trimmed by 2 bases and V by 3 bases; bases with no gene match: 1. Germline loops: CDR1 LNHDA, CDR2 SQIVND (reference sequence). In DNA, the CDR3 is TGTGCCAGTAGTATGGGACTAGCGGGGGGTCAAGAGACCCAGTACTTC. Amino acid sequence: CASSMGLAGGQETQYF.

The V and J genes are TRBV5-5 and TRBJ2-4; maybe TRBD1 (5 bases). This CDR3 comprises 13 residues. The germline CDR1 and CDR2 sequences are SGHKS and YYEKEE (reference sequence). V lost 1 base to trimming and J lost 6 bases, with 8 bases between them. The CDR3 here is CASSLYQGNIQYF. CDR3 sequence (DNA): TGTGCCAGCAGCTTGTATCAGGGAAACATTCAGTACTTC.

This chain joins TRBV13 and TRBJ1-3; D unresolved. Germline CDR1 reads PRHDT; CDR2 reads FYEKMQ (reference sequence). V lost 4 bases, J lost 4 bases, and 5 bases lay in between. This CDR3 region has 12 residues. This CDR3 reads CASSSLGNTIYF. CDR3 DNA: TGTGCCAGCAGCTCCCTGGGAAACACCATATATTTT.

The chain employs TRBV6-1 and TRBJ2-3; 8 bases agree with TRBD2. Germline trimming cut 3 bases from V and 2 bases from J; bases unmatched to any gene: 7. Germline-derived CDR1 and CDR2 are MNHNS and SASEGT. CDR3 length equals 16 residues. The CDR3 DNA sequence: TGTGCCAGCAGTGACGTAGCGGGGACTCACACAGATACGCAGTATTTT. Protein: CASSDVAGTHTDTQYF.

This clone was counted once. The chain couples TRBV19 to TRBJ1-3, with 8 bases aligning to TRBD1. The CDR3 is 14 amino acids. The V segment lost 4 bases and the J segment 4 bases; nucleotides outside the gene matches: 3. Germline V gene sequence: CDR1 LNHDA, CDR2 SQIVND (reference sequence). The DNA for the CDR3 is TGTGCCAGTAGTAGACAGGGGATCGGAAACACCATATATTTT. Translation gives CASSRQGIGNTIYF.

The J gene is TRBJ1-5, the V gene TRBV27; 12 positions match TRBD1. Germline lookup yields CDR1 MNHEY and CDR2 SMNVEV (reference sequence). The CDR3 has 15 residues. The V and J ends lost 5 bases and 4 bases, in that order; junction bases with no gene match: 3. CDR3 in DNA: TGTGCCAGCAGTGGGACAGGGGGCTTTAATCAGCCCCAGCATTTT. This sequence encodes CASSGTGGFNQPQHF.

The rearrangement uses TRBV12-5 and TRBJ2-5; no firm D call. The CDR3 consists of 12 residues. Per germline, CDR1 LGHNT and CDR2 FRNRAP. V lost 6 bases and J 5 bases, leaving 10 bases between the germline ends. This chain's CDR3 is CASGPRSETQYF. CDR3 DNA sequence: TGTGCTAGTGGACCGCGGTCCGAGACCCAGTACTTC.

This clone occurred once. A read error may explain this, as a much larger clone is one base away. V and J are TRBV6-5 and TRBJ1-2; D remains ambiguous. The CDR3 is 10 amino acids. CDR1 is MNHEY, CDR2 SVGAGI, per germline. The CDR3 loop is CAGSYPGYTF. CDR3 bases: TGTGCCGGCAGTTACCCGGGCTACACCTTC.

The rearrangement links TRBV27 to TRBJ2-1; 7 nucleotides match TRBD1. The CDR3 has 14 residues. Germline V gene lookup returns CDR1 MNHEY and CDR2 SMNVEV (reference sequence). After removal of 5 bases from V and 10 bases from J, the junction contained 11 bases not matched to a gene. The CDR3, as DNA: TGTGCCAGCAGTAGGGGACAGAGCCCTGGGGAGCAGTTCTTC. Amino acid sequence: CASSRGQSPGEQFF.

The chain employs TRBV7-8 and TRBJ2-7; D might be TRBD2 (5 bases). The CDR3 is made up of 12 amino acids. Trimming cost V 5 bases and J 0 bases, with 5 bases left between them. Per the germline V gene, CDR1 is SGHVS and CDR2 is FQNEAQ. The CDR3 coding sequence is TGTGCCAGCAGCGGGAGCTCCTACGAGCAGTACTTC. Translating gives CASSGSSYEQYF.

This clone is a singleton in its sample. The chain employs TRBV7-2 and TRBJ2-7; 8 bases are shared with TRBD1. The CDR3 is 15 residues long. In germline, CDR1 is SGHTA, CDR2 FQGNSA. With 0 bases clipped from V and 3 bases from J, the junction kept 4 bases outside the gene matches. CDR3 coding DNA: TGTGCCAGCAGCTTAGCCCCAGGGGGCTACTACGAGCAGTACTTC. This translates into CASSLAPGGYYEQYF.

The rearrangement joins TRBV3-1 (or the pseudogene TRBV3-2) to TRBJ2-1, with 10 nucleotides matching TRBD2. V was clipped by 4 bases and J by 3 bases; unmatched bases: 9. The CDR3 extends over 17 amino acids. Germline V gives CDR1 LGHDT, CDR2 YNNKEL (reference sequence). Here the CDR3 DNA reads TGTGCCAGCAGCCCAGGCCACAGCGGGGGGGGCTACAATGAGCAGTTCTTC. Translating it yields CASSPGHSGGGYNEQFF.

The chain has TRBV5-6 and TRBJ2-3, with TRBD2 identical over 12 bases. V lost 5 bases and J lost 5; bases outside the gene matches: 6. This CDR3 comprises 15 residues. The V gene's germline CDR1 is SGHDT and CDR2 YYEEEE. CDR3 residues: CASSTSGGLGDTQYF. The CDR3 DNA reads as TGTGCCAGCAGTACTAGCGGGGGGTTGGGAGATACGCAGTATTTT.

In this sample, this clone turned up many times. The chain joins TRBV29-1 to TRBJ1-5; D unclear. There are 13 residues in the CDR3. Trimming took 7 bases from V and 6 from J, leaving 16 bases between them. Per the germline V gene, CDR1 is SQVTM and CDR2 is ANQGSEA. The CDR3 nucleotides are TGCAGCGGCCAGACGGCCTCGGGTCAGCCCCAGCATTTT. Encoded protein: CSGQTASGQPQHF. Complete variable domain (other parts from reference TRBV29-1 and TRBJ1-5): SAVISQKPSRDICQRGTSLTIQCQVDSQVTMMFWYRQQPGQSLTLIATANQGSEATYESGFVIDKFPISRPNLTFSTLTVSNMSPEDSSIYLCSGQTASGQPQHFGDGTRLSIL.

The V and J genes are TRBV19 and TRBJ1-2, with 12 bases matching TRBD1. In germline, CDR1 is LNHDA, CDR2 SQIVND (reference sequence). J lost 6 bases, V lost 7 bases, and 9 bases had no gene match. The CDR3 spans 15 residues. The CDR3 region has the DNA TGTGCCAGTAACCTGGGACAGGGGGCGTTGAATGGCTACACCTTC. This gives the protein CASNLGQGALNGYTF.